This T cell receptor beta chain was observed in a study of shared T cell receptors in the human thymus. This clone was found once. Germline assignment: CDR1 MDHEN and CDR2 SYDVKM. CDR3 length: 15 amino acids. Trimming took off 2 bases at V and 3 bases at J, with 11 bases between the two ends. The table came from immunoSEQ multiplex PCR; TCRdb's copy has only in-frame clones and leaves some out. The sample has almost 550,000 clones; 75% to 80% are singletons. This sample also appeared in a second study, on human thymus T cells. From that paper: Resections from corrective heart surgery supplied the thymus tissue. Within thymic and blood repertoires, V and J gene usage appeared to be biased. Related research found strongly overlapping thymic repertoires in unrelated individuals.

The receptor was isolated from a boy younger than two with a congenital heart defect. The sequenced sample was thymocytes. The chain combines TRBV28 with TRBJ1-5; D is unclear. The CDR3 bases are TGTGCCAGCAGTTTACGGCCTGAGGTCAATCAGCCCCAGCATTTT. It specifies CASSLRPEVNQPQHF.